Presented here are 30 T cell receptor beta chains from one specimen sequenced in a study of blood T cell repertoires in COVID-19. Method: immunoSEQ multiplex PCR; TCRdb's copy keeps in-frame clones and lacks some. The sample has around 140,000 clones, about 89% seen once. Sequencing input: peripheral blood. The receptors stem from a man aged 45-65 years with active or convalescent COVID-19.

The chain carries TRBV5-1 and TRBJ2-7, with 7 bases identical to TRBD1. V was clipped by 4 bases and J by 6 bases; unmatched bases: 4. The CDR3 length is 12 residues. Germline CDR1 SGHRS, CDR2 YFSETQ. The CDR3 reads CASSLGTAEQYF. In DNA, the CDR3 is TGCGCCAGCAGCCTAGGGACAGCCGAGCAGTACTTC.

This clone was counted once. The genes are TRBV29-1 and TRBJ2-1; 7 nucleotides match TRBD1. Germline-derived CDR1 and CDR2 are SQVTM and ANQGSEA. V shed 6 bases, J shed 5 bases, and the junction held 10 bases outside the gene matches. The CDR3 extends over 14 amino acids. CDR3 loop: CSVALGTDNNEQFF. DNA of the CDR3: TGCAGCGTCGCGCTTGGGACAGATAACAATGAGCAGTTCTTC.

The chain is built from TRBV5-6 and TRBJ2-1, with 9 nucleotides matching TRBD2. The CDR3 consists of 16 residues. Looked up from germline, CDR1 is SGHDT and CDR2 is YYEEEE. Trimming removed 2 bases from V and 0 bases from J; junction bases left unmatched: 3. The CDR3 region is CASSFSGSRSYNEQFF. As DNA, the CDR3 is TGTGCCAGCAGCTTTAGCGGGAGTCGCTCCTACAATGAGCAGTTCTTC.

The chain employs TRBV27 and TRBJ1-5; possible D gene TRBD1, 6 bases. The V and J ends lost 2 bases and 1 base respectively, with 6 bases between them. CDR3 length: 14 amino acids. In germline, CDR1 is MNHEY, CDR2 SMNVEV (reference sequence). CDR3 coding DNA: TGTGCCAGCAGTTTAGGGGGCAGCAATCAGCCCCAGCATTTT. This sequence encodes CASSLGGSNQPQHF.

The chain couples TRBV11-2 to TRBJ2-1, with D perhaps matching TRBD1 (6 bases). In germline, CDR1 is SGHAT, CDR2 FQNNGV. This CDR3 spans 15 amino acids. The V and J ends lost 5 bases and 4 bases respectively, with 15 bases between them. The CDR3 region is CASSQGQQKYNEQFF. The DNA of the CDR3 is TGTGCCAGCAGCCAAGGACAGCAGAAATACAATGAGCAGTTCTTC. Looking up the rest from reference TRBV11-2 and TRBJ2-1 gives the full variable domain: EAGVAQSPRYKIIEKRQSVAFWCNPISGHATLYWYQQILGQGPKLLIQFQNNGVVDDSQLPKDRFSAERLKGVDSTLKIQPAKLEDSAVYLCASSQGQQKYNEQFFGPGTRLTVL.

This clone was counted between two and nine times. The chain employs TRBV7-8 and TRBJ2-7, with 9 bases that match TRBD2. Germline lookup yields CDR1 SGHVS and CDR2 FQNEAQ. With 0 bases clipped from V and 3 bases from J, the junction kept 3 bases outside the gene matches. The length of the CDR3 is 15 residues. The DNA for the CDR3 is TGTGCCAGCAGCTTAGCGCAAGCGGGAGGCTACGAGCAGTACTTC. It specifies CASSLAQAGGYEQYF.

The genes are TRBV6-5 and TRBJ2-4; 11 bases fit TRBD1. The length of the CDR3 is 15 residues. CDR1 is MNHEY and CDR2 is SVGAGI in the germline V gene. V lost 8 bases to trimming and J lost 7 bases; unmatched junction nucleotides: 10. CDR3 nucleotides: TGTGCCAGCCAAGAGGCCGGGACAGGGGGTAACATTCAGTACTTC. It yields the protein CASQEAGTGGNIQYF.

The chain couples TRBV18 to TRBJ2-3; 12 bases are shared with TRBD2. The germline gives CDR1 KGHSH, CDR2 LQKENI. This CDR3 is 19 amino acids long. J lost 2 bases, V lost 1 base, and 10 bases had no gene match. Written as DNA, the CDR3 is TGTGCCAGCTCACCACGGGTGGTGACTAGCGGGGGCCCCACAGATACGCAGTATTTT. It codes for CASSPRVVTSGGPTDTQYF.

The CDR3 nucleotides read TGTGCCAGCAGCACCGCCGGGACAGGGCTCGGGCAGTACTTC. It specifies CASSTAGTGLGQYF. This chain links TRBV9 with TRBJ2-7; TRBD1 agrees at 9 bases. The V gene's germline CDR1 is SGDLS and CDR2 YYNGEE. This CDR3 is built from 14 residues. J lost 9 bases, V lost 4 bases, and 11 bases had no gene match.

The chain couples TRBV9 to TRBJ2-1; D uncertain. CDR1 and CDR2 from the germline V gene are SGDLS and YYNGEE. Trimming shortened V by 4 bases and J by 7 bases, and 6 bases separated the two germline ends. The CDR3 runs 11 residues. This chain's CDR3 is CASSHSNEQFF. As DNA, the CDR3 is TGTGCCAGCAGCCACTCTAATGAGCAGTTCTTC.

Only one count was recorded for this clone. The CDR3 DNA sequence: TGTGCCACCAGTGACTCCGGACTAGCCAAACCTCAGTTCTTC. Encoded protein: CATSDSGLAKPQFF. The chain employs TRBV24-1 and TRBJ2-1; 8 positions agree with TRBD2. The CDR3 covers 14 residues. Germline CDR1 reads KGHDR; CDR2 reads SFDVKD. The V gene end was trimmed by 4 bases and the J gene end by 13 bases; junction bases not matched to a gene: 11.

This chain uses TRBV7-2 with TRBJ2-1; 8 nucleotides align to TRBD1. This CDR3 comprises 14 residues. Germline V gene sequence: CDR1 SGHTA, CDR2 FQGNSA. Germline trimming cut 5 bases from V and 6 bases from J; bases unmatched to any gene: 6. CDR3 sequence reads: CASSPRGRFNEQFF. CDR3 nucleotide sequence: TGTGCCAGCAGCCCCAGGGGGCGCTTCAATGAGCAGTTCTTC.

The J gene is TRBJ2-5, the V gene TRBV7-8, with D possibly being TRBD1 (6 bases). Germline loops: CDR1 SGHVS, CDR2 FQNEAQ. The V end lost 5 bases, the J end lost 1 base, and 20 bases lay between the germline ends. The CDR3 extends over 17 amino acids. CDR3 region: CASSATLKGDGQETQYF. Written as DNA, the CDR3 is TGTGCCAGCAGCGCCACCTTGAAGGGGGATGGCCAAGAGACCCAGTACTTC.

The V call is TRBV29-1, the J call TRBJ2-1; 8 bases map to TRBD2. After removal of 1 base from V and 9 bases from J, the junction contained 8 bases not matched to a gene. The germline V gene encodes CDR1 SQVTM and CDR2 ANQGSEA. CDR3 length equals 14 residues. CDR3 residues: CSVEAQGLASEQFF. CDR3 bases: TGCAGCGTTGAAGCCCAAGGACTAGCCTCTGAGCAGTTCTTC.

The rearrangement links TRBV7-2 to TRBJ1-5; D unresolved. CDR1 and CDR2 (germline): SGHTA, FQGNSA. The CDR3 contains 11 residues. Trimming removed 6 bases from V and 9 bases from J, with 9 bases in between. CDR3: CASSSGGPQHF. The CDR3 nucleotides read TGTGCCAGCAGTTCAGGTGGGCCCCAGCATTTT.

The chain uses TRBV29-1 and TRBJ2-7; 7 bases agree with TRBD2. This CDR3 comprises 16 residues. In germline, CDR1 is SQVTM, CDR2 ANQGSEA. V lost 5 bases to trimming and J lost 2 bases; unmatched junction nucleotides: 15. The CDR3 bases are TGCAGCGTTCCCTCGGGAGGCATCCAAAGCCCCTACGAGCAGTACTTC. Residues: CSVPSGGIQSPYEQYF.

The gene calls are TRBV30 and TRBJ2-7; TRBD2 matches 10 bases. The J segment lost 12 bases and the V segment lost 1 base, leaving 9 bases of the junction unmatched. This CDR3 has 13 residues. Germline V CDR1 and CDR2: GTSNPN, SVGIG (reference sequence). CDR3 loop: CAWSAEASGSRYF. Here the CDR3 DNA reads TGTGCCTGGAGTGCCGAGGCTAGCGGGAGTAGGTACTTC.

The chain combines TRBV3-1 (or the pseudogene TRBV3-2) with TRBJ1-6; D gene ambiguous. V dropped 1 base and J dropped 7 bases, with 8 bases sitting between them. The germline V gene encodes CDR1 LGHDT and CDR2 YNNKEL (reference sequence). The CDR3 runs 14 residues. CDR3 coding DNA: TGTGCCAGCAGCCAAGGAACTACGAATTCACCCCTCCACTTT. It yields the protein CASSQGTTNSPLHF.

The gene calls are TRBV18 and TRBJ2-1, with D maybe TRBD2 (5 bases). This CDR3 comprises 14 residues. Germline assignment: CDR1 KGHSH and CDR2 LQKENI. With 4 bases removed from V and 5 bases from J, the gap between germline ends came to 12 bases. Here the CDR3 DNA reads TGTGCCAGCTCACTCGGGGTTATCAACAATGAGCAGTTCTTC. The encoded protein is CASSLGVINNEQFF.

This chain joins TRBV28 and TRBJ2-7; D may be TRBD2 (6 bases). The CDR3 extends over 13 amino acids. Germline loops: CDR1 MDHEN, CDR2 SYDVKM. V lost 6 bases and J lost 0, with 9 bases in between. The DNA of the CDR3 is TGTGCCAGCAGCCGGAGGGACTCCTACGAGCAGTACTTC. Protein product: CASSRRDSYEQYF.

This CDR3 reads CASSVGAGTGSDTQYF. The CDR3 DNA is TGTGCCAGCAGCGTAGGAGCCGGGACAGGGTCAGATACGCAGTATTTT. The V call is TRBV9, the J call TRBJ2-3; 9 bases agree with TRBD1. The CDR3 has 16 residues. Germline V gene sequence: CDR1 SGDLS, CDR2 YYNGEE. The ends lost 0 bases at V and 4 bases at J; junction bases unmatched: 6.

V is TRBV29-1 and J is TRBJ1-1; maybe TRBD1 (6 bases). Trimming took 4 bases from V and 2 from J, leaving 11 bases between them. From germline, CDR1 is SQVTM and CDR2 ANQGSEA. This CDR3 comprises 13 residues. The CDR3 protein is CSVVGGTNTEAFF. Here the CDR3 DNA reads TGCAGCGTTGTGGGAGGGACAAACACTGAAGCTTTCTTT.

The rearrangement uses TRBV28 and TRBJ1-4; 7 bases fit TRBD1. The CDR3 consists of 16 residues. J was trimmed by 6 bases and V by 2 bases; bases with no gene match: 9. Germline V gene sequence: CDR1 MDHEN, CDR2 SYDVKM. The CDR3 protein is CASSLGQAPAYEKLFF. DNA of the CDR3: TGTGCCAGCAGTTTAGGACAGGCCCCTGCCTATGAAAAACTGTTTTTT.

The chain uses TRBV4-1 and TRBJ1-2; 10 positions agree with TRBD1. Germline V CDR1 and CDR2: MGHRA, YSYEKL. V lost 1 base and J lost 6; bases outside the gene matches: 5. This CDR3 region has 15 residues. The CDR3 region is CASSQGQGARNGYTF. In DNA, the CDR3 is TGCGCCAGCAGCCAAGGACAGGGGGCCAGGAATGGCTACACCTTC.

The rearrangement uses TRBV4-2 and TRBJ2-3, with 8 bases matching TRBD1. This CDR3 region has 16 residues. V lost 1 base and J lost 2; bases outside the gene matches: 5. Germline V gives CDR1 LGHNA, CDR2 YNFKEQ. CDR3 amino acids: CASSQAAGGFTDTQYF. In nucleotides, the CDR3 is TGTGCCAGCAGCCAAGCGGCAGGGGGCTTCACAGATACGCAGTATTTT.

V is TRBV18 and J is TRBJ2-1; the D gene is possibly TRBD2 (5 bases). Germline-derived CDR1 and CDR2 are KGHSH and LQKENI. V was pared by 5 bases and J by 2 bases, with 16 bases between. There are 16 residues in the CDR3. CDR3 bases: TGTGCCAGCTCAGGCGCGGTAGCGCGGACCTACAATGAGCAGTTCTTC. This translates into CASSGAVARTYNEQFF.

In its sample, this clone was seen once. V gene TRBV24-1 combines with J gene TRBJ1-5; D is unclear. CDR1 is KGHDR, CDR2 SFDVKD, per germline. Trimming shortened V by 8 bases and J by 3 bases, and 13 bases separated the two germline ends. The CDR3 is 14 amino acids. The CDR3 DNA is TGTGCCACCATGAGCGAGGGAAACAATCAGCCCCAGCATTTT. Translated, it gives CATMSEGNNQPQHF.

The chain recombines TRBV5-4 with TRBJ2-4; TRBD1 is a possible D gene (5 bases). The CDR3 extends over 14 amino acids. Germline CDR1 and CDR2: SGHNT and YYREEE (reference sequence). With 4 bases removed from V and 0 bases from J, the gap between germline ends came to 8 bases. CDR3 sequence reads: CASSQRGAKNIQYF. DNA of the CDR3: TGTGCCAGCAGCCAAAGGGGAGCCAAAAACATTCAGTACTTC.

There are a few counts of this clone. This chain joins TRBV7-9 and TRBJ1-6; 7 bases map to TRBD1. The CDR3 extends over 15 amino acids. Germline values: CDR1 SEHNR, CDR2 FQNEAQ (reference sequence). Unmatched junction bases numbered 5, after V lost 2 bases and J lost 7 bases. CDR3 DNA: TGTGCCAGCAGCTTAAGGGACAGCGACAATTCACCCCTCCACTTT. Translated: CASSLRDSDNSPLHF.

The sample holds one count of this clone. CDR3 nucleotide sequence: TGTGCCAGCTCCTGGGACAGCCGGTCCTCTGGAAACACCATATATTTT. It codes for CASSWDSRSSGNTIYF. This chain joins TRBV27 and TRBJ1-3; 7 bases map to TRBD1. Trimming at V came to 8 bases and at J to 0 bases, leaving 10 bases not matched to a gene. The CDR3 runs 16 residues. The germline V gene encodes CDR1 MNHEY and CDR2 SMNVEV (reference sequence).